This T cell receptor (beta chain) was profiled in a study of T cell repertoires in cytomegalovirus infection. A single record per CDR3 protein comes from TCRdb applying MiXCR to the reads. The data hold about 300,000 distinct CDR3 sequences, with around 10% observed a single time. About this clonotype: As yet, its antigen is unknown.

Study-wide points: The response measured ex vivo was dominated by TCR beta clonotypes (HLA-C-restricted and CMV-specific).

The sequence came from a human donor in good health (CMV status not recorded). Some clones in this sample may be carry-over from other donors' samples. Sequencing used PBMCs.

The CDR3, as DNA: TGTGCCAGTAGTATGCCTTGGGCAGCTAGCACAGATACGCAGTATTTT. It yields the protein CASSMPWAASTDTQYF. The J gene is TRBJ2-3, the V gene TRBV19, with D unclear. The CDR3 loop spans 16 amino acids. The germline V gene encodes CDR1 LNHDA and CDR2 SQIVND (reference sequence). With 3 bases removed from V and 0 bases from J, the gap between germline ends came to 13 bases.